One and the same sample provided the 12 T cell receptor beta chains below, sequenced in a study of blood T cell repertoires in COVID-19. Measured with immunoSEQ multiplex PCR; TCRdb has only the in-frame clones, and not every one. This sample yields some 110,000 clones, of which roughly 84% are seen a single time; 0.83% belongs to the top ten. Specimen: peripheral blood. The receptors were sampled from a woman between 70 and 85 years old with acute or convalescent COVID-19.

V gene TRBV3-1 (or the pseudogene TRBV3-2) combines with J gene TRBJ2-1; D perhaps matches TRBD2 (5 bases). The CDR3 contains 14 residues. The germline CDR1 and CDR2 sequences are LGHDT and YNNKEL (reference sequence). The V and J ends lost 0 bases and 6 bases respectively, with 9 bases between them. Here the CDR3 DNA reads TGTGCCAGCAGCCAAGAATATGCGGGCAATGAGCAGTTCTTC. Translation gives CASSQEYAGNEQFF.

This chain uses TRBV25-1 with TRBJ1-1; D may be TRBD1 (6 bases). CDR1 MGHDK and CDR2 SYGVNS come from the germline V gene. The CDR3 covers 14 residues. The V end was cut by 2 bases, the J end by 4 bases, with 11 bases between. The CDR3 here is CASSENRDGTEAFF. CDR3 nucleotides: TGTGCCAGCAGTGAAAACAGGGATGGCACTGAAGCTTTCTTT.

The chain joins TRBV5-1 to TRBJ2-6, with D perhaps matching TRBD1 (5 bases). Looked up from germline, CDR1 is SGHRS and CDR2 is YFSETQ. The V end lost 7 bases, the J end lost 4 bases, and 12 bases lay between the germline ends. The CDR3 has 14 residues. CDR3 in DNA: TGCGCCAGCGATAGGGGTGACGGGGCCAACGTCCTGACTTTC. Translating it yields CASDRGDGANVLTF. Complete variable domain (other parts from reference TRBV5-1 and TRBJ2-6): KAGVTQTPRYLIKTRGQQVTLSCSPISGHRSVSWYQQTPGQGLQFLFEYFSETQRNKGNFPGRFSGRQFSNSRSEMNVSTLELGDSALYLCASDRGDGANVLTFGAGSRLTVL.

The chain carries TRBV3-1 (or the pseudogene TRBV3-2) and TRBJ2-1; 10 bases line up with TRBD2. Germline loops: CDR1 LGHDT, CDR2 YNNKEL (reference sequence). CDR3 length equals 15 residues. Losses at the gene ends were 4 bases for V and 4 bases for J; bases not matched to a gene: 4. Written as DNA, the CDR3 is TGTGCCAGCAGCCCCACTAGCGGGGCTTACAATGAGCAGTTCTTC. Its protein is CASSPTSGAYNEQFF.

This sequence joins TRBV7-3 and TRBJ2-2; 9 bases fit TRBD2. CDR1 is SGHTA and CDR2 is FQGTGA in the germline V gene. The CDR3 runs to 16 residues. V shed 5 bases and J 0 bases; nucleotides not matched to a gene: 4. CDR3 sequence (DNA): TGTGCCAGCAGCCCAGCGGGGGGCGCGAACACCGGGGAGCTGTTTTTT. Its translation: CASSPAGGANTGELFF.

This rearrangement joins TRBV14 to TRBJ1-2; D is unclear. Germline loops: CDR1 SGHDN, CDR2 FVKESK. The CDR3 loop spans 13 amino acids. V dropped 5 bases and J dropped 3 bases, with 10 bases sitting between them. The DNA of the CDR3 is TGTGCCAGCAGCTTCCAGGAGGACTATGGCTACACCTTC. Its protein product is CASSFQEDYGYTF.

The genes are TRBV6-6 and TRBJ2-2; TRBD1 matches at 10 bases. Trimming cost V 7 bases and J 4 bases; bases outside gene matches: 3. Germline V gives CDR1 MNHNY, CDR2 SVGAGI (reference sequence). CDR3 length: 14 residues. The CDR3 spells CASKGQGTTGELFF. The CDR3 coding sequence is TGTGCCAGCAAGGGACAGGGGACCACCGGGGAGCTGTTTTTT.

This chain uses TRBV12-3 or TRBV12-4 with TRBJ2-3; weak D call: TRBD1 (6 bases). CDR3 size: 13 residues. With 6 bases removed from V and 3 bases from J, the gap between germline ends came to 10 bases. In nucleotides, the CDR3 is TGTGCCAGCAGGACCAGGGGAACAGATACGCAGTATTTT. Amino acids: CASRTRGTDTQYF.

For the CDR3, the DNA is TGTGCCAGCAGCCAAGCGGGTCGGGGGGCCACAGATACGCAGTATTTT. Translated: CASSQAGRGATDTQYF. The genes are TRBV3-1 (or the pseudogene TRBV3-2) and TRBJ2-3; tentative D call: TRBD2 (7 bases). CDR1 and CDR2 (germline): LGHDT, YNNKEL (reference sequence). Trimming removed 1 base at V and 2 bases at J, with 13 bases between. The CDR3 totals 16 residues.

The CDR3 region has the DNA TGCGCCAGCAGCCGCGTGATTCTAGCGGGAGCCTACAATGAGCAGTTCTTC. Protein product: CASSRVILAGAYNEQFF. The V and J genes are TRBV4-1 and TRBJ2-1; 10 nucleotides line up with TRBD2. Germline V gene lookup returns CDR1 MGHRA and CDR2 YSYEKL. The CDR3 contains 17 residues. V shed 4 bases and J 2 bases; nucleotides not matched to a gene: 8.

This clone was seen only a few times. This rearrangement joins TRBV2 to TRBJ1-4; possibly TRBD1 for D (6 bases). V lost 5 bases, J lost 7 bases, and 8 bases lay in between. CDR1 SNHLY and CDR2 FYNNEI come from the germline V gene. This CDR3 comprises 12 residues. CDR3 in amino acids: CASSKTGEKLFF. The DNA for the CDR3 is TGTGCCAGCAGTAAGACAGGTGAAAAACTGTTTTTT.

This CDR3 is CASSLAGGPGNEQFF. CDR3 in DNA: TGTGCCAGCAGTCTAGCGGGGGGGCCGGGCAATGAGCAGTTCTTC. The chain carries TRBV7-2 and TRBJ2-1; 12 bases fit TRBD2. Germline values: CDR1 SGHTA, CDR2 FQGNSA. V lost 6 bases, J lost 6 bases, and 6 bases stayed unmatched. The CDR3 consists of 15 residues.